In this sample, the clone carrying this T cell receptor beta chain turned up once. The trim removed 4 bases at V and 8 bases at J, leaving 4 bases unmatched. Germline V gives CDR1 DFQATT, CDR2 SNEGSKA (reference sequence). The CDR3 loop spans 12 amino acids. The entry originates in a study of CD8 T cells in Susac syndrome. The control participants were healthy donors, and these controls were matched with respect to both age and sex. cDNA came from about 0.5 to 1 ug RNA primed by random hexamers. The authors amplified TCR beta CDR3 across 54 Vbeta and 13 Jbeta using immunoSEQ multiplex PCR. TCRdb processed the immunoSEQ multiplex PCR reads anew with MiXCR; each CDR3 protein has one entry. The sample records 95,000 to 150,000 distinct CDR3 sequences, about 93% being singletons.

The receptor was isolated from a human donor in good health. The sequenced sample was CD4+ T cells from PBMCs. This chain connects TRBV20-1 to TRBJ2-1; 8 bases are shared with TRBD2. CDR3 sequence: CSAKGLGYEQFF. The CDR3, as DNA: TGCAGTGCTAAGGGACTAGGGTATGAGCAGTTCTTC.